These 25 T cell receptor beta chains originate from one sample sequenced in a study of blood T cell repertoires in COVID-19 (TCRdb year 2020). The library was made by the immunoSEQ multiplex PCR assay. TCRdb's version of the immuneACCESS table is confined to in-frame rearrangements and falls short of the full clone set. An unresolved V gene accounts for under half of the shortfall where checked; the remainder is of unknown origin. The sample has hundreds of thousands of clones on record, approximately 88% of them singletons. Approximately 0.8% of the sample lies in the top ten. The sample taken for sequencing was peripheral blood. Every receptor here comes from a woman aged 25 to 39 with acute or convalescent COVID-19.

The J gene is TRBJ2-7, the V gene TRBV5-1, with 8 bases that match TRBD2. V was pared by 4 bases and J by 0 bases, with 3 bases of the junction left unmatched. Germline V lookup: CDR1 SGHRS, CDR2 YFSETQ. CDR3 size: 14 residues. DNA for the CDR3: TGCGCCAGCAGCGAGACTAGCGCCTCCTACGAGCAGTACTTC. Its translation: CASSETSASYEQYF.

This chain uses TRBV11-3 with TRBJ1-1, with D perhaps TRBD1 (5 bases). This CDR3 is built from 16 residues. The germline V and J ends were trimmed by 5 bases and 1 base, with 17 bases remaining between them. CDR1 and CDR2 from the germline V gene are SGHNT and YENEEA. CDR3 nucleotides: TGTGCCAGCAGCCCACCCCTCGCAGGGTCGAACACTGAAGCTTTCTTT. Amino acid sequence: CASSPPLAGSNTEAFF.

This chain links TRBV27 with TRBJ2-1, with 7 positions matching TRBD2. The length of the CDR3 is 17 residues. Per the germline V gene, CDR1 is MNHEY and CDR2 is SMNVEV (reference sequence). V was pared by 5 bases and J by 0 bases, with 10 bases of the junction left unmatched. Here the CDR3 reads CASSPGVSGHSYNEQFF. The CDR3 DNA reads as TGTGCCAGCAGTCCGGGGGTTAGCGGGCACTCCTACAATGAGCAGTTCTTC.

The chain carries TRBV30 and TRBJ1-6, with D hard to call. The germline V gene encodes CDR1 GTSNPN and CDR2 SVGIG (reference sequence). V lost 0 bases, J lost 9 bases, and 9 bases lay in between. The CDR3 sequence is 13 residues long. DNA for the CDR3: TGTGCCTGGAGTGTCCGGACTGGTTCACCCCTCCACTTT. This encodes CAWSVRTGSPLHF.

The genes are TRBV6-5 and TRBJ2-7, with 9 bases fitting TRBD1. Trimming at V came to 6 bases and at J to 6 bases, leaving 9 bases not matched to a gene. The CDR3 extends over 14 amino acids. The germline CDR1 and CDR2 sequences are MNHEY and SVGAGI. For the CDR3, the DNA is TGTGCCAGCAGAACCCGGGACAGGGTCACCGAGCAGTACTTC. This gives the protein CASRTRDRVTEQYF.

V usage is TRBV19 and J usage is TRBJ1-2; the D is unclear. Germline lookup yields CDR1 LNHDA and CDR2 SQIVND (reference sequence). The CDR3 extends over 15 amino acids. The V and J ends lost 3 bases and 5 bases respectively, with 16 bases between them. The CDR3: CASSINDGGVYGYTF. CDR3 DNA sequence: TGTGCCAGTAGTATCAACGATGGAGGTGTTTATGGCTACACCTTC.

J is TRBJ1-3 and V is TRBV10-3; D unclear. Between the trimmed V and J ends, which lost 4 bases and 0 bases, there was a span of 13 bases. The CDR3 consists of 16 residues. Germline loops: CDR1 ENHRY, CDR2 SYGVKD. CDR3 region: CAISVAAFSSGNTIYF. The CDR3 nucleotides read TGTGCCATCAGTGTAGCCGCTTTCAGCTCTGGAAACACCATATATTTT.

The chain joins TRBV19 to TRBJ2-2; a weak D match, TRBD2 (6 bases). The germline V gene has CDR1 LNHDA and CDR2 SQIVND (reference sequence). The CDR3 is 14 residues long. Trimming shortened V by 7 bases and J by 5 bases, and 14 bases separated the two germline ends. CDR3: CASNRGKRTGELFF. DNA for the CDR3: TGTGCCAGTAACCGGGGGAAGAGAACCGGGGAGCTGTTTTTT.

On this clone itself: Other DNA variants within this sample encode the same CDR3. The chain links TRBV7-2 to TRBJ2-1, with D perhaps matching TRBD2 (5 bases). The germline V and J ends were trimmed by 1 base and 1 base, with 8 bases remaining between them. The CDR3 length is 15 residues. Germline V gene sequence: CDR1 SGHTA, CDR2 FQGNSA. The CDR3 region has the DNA TGTGCCAGCAGCTTAGGGCGGGCTTCCTACAATGAGCAGTTCTTC. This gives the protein CASSLGRASYNEQFF.

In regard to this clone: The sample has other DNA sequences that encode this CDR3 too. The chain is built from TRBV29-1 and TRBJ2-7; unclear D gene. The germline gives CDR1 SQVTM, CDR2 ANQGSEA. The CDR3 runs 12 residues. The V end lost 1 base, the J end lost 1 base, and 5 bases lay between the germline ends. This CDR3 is CSVEGASYEQYF. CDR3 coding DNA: TGCAGCGTTGAAGGAGCGTCCTACGAGCAGTACTTC.

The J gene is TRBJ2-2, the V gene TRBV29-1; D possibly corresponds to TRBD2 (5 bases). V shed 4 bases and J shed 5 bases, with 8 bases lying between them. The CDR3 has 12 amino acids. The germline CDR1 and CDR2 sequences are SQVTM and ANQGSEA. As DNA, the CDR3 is TGCAGCGTTGCCGGGGTAACCGGGGAGCTGTTTTTT. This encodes CSVAGVTGELFF.

In DNA, the CDR3 is TGTGCTAGTGGCACCGACGGGAGGGGAAACACCATATATTTT. It is translated as CASGTDGRGNTIYF. The J gene is TRBJ1-3, the V gene TRBV12-5; D gene uncertain. Germline values: CDR1 LGHNT, CDR2 FRNRAP. Deletions cut 6 bases from V and 4 bases from J, with 13 bases between. The length of the CDR3 is 14 residues. Combining the CDR3 with reference TRBV12-5 and TRBJ1-3 gives the whole variable domain DARVTQTPRHKVTEMGQEVTMRCQPILGHNTVFWYRQTMMQGLELLAYFRNRAPLDDSGMPKDRFSAEMPDATLATLKIQPSEPRDSAVYFCASGTDGRGNTIYFGEGSWLTVV.

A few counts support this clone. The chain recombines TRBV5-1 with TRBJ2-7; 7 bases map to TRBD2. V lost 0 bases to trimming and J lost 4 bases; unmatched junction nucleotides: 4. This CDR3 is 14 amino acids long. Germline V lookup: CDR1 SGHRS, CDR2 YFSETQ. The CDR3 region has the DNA TGCGCCAGCAGCTTGGTGGTGGGAGGGTACGAGCAGTACTTC. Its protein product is CASSLVVGGYEQYF. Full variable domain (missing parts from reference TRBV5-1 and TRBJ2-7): KAGVTQTPRYLIKTRGQQVTLSCSPISGHRSVSWYQQTPGQGLQFLFEYFSETQRNKGNFPGRFSGRQFSNSRSEMNVSTLELGDSALYLCASSLVVGGYEQYFGPGTRLTVT.

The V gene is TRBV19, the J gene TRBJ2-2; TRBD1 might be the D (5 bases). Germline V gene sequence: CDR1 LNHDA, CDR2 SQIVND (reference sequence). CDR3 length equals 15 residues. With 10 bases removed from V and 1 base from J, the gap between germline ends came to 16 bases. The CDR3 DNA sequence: TGTGCCATCGGGCCTGGGGCGTTGAACACCGGGGAGCTGTTTTTT. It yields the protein CAIGPGALNTGELFF.

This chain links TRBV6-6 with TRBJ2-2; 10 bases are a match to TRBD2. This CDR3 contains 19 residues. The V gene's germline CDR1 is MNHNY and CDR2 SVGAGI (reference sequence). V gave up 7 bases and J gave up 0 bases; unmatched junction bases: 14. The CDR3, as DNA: TGTGCCAGCACCTACACCGGACTAGCGGTAAACGCGAACACCGGGGAGCTGTTTTTT. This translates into CASTYTGLAVNANTGELFF.

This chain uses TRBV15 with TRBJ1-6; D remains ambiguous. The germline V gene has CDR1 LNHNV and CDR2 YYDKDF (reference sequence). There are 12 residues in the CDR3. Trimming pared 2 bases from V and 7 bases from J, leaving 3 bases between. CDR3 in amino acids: CATSRSNSPLHF. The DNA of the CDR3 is TGTGCCACCAGCAGATCAAATTCACCCCTCCACTTT.

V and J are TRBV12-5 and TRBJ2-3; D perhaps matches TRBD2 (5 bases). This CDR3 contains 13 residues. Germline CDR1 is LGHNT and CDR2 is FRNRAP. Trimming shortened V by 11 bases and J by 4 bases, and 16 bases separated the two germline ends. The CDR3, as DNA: TGTGCTTCCTCGAGACTATGGTCAGATACGCAGTATTTT. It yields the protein CASSRLWSDTQYF.

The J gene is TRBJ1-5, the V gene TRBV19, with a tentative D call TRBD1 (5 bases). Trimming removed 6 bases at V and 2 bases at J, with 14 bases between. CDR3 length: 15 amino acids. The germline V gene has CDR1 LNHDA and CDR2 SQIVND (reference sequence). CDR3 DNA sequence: TGTGCCAGTAGCAAGACAAGGGGCGGCAATCAGCCCCAGCATTTT. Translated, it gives CASSKTRGGNQPQHF.

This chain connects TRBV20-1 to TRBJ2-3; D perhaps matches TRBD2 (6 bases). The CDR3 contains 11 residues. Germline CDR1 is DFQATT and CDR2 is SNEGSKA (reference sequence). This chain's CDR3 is CSGLSTDTQYF. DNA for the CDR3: TGCAGCGGACTAAGCACAGATACGCAGTATTTT.

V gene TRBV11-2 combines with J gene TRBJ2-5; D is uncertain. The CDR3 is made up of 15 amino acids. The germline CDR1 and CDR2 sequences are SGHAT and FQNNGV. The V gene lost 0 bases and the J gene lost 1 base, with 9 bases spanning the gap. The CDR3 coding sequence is TGTGCCAGCAGCTTAGAGTACTCAAGCCAAGAGACCCAGTACTTC. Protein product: CASSLEYSSQETQYF.

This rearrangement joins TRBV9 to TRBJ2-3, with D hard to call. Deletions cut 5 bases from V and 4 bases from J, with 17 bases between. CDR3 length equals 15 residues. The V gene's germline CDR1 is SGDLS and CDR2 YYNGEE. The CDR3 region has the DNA TGTGCCAGCAGTGAGGTTCCCCGGGTAGCAGATACGCAGTATTTT. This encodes CASSEVPRVADTQYF.

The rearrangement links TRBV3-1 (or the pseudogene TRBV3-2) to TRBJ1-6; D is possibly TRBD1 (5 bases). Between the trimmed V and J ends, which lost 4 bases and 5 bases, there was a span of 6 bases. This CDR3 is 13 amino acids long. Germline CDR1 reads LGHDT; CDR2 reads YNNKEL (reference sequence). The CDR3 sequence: CASSRRDNSPLHF. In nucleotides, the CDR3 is TGTGCCAGCAGCCGCAGGGATAATTCACCCCTCCACTTT.

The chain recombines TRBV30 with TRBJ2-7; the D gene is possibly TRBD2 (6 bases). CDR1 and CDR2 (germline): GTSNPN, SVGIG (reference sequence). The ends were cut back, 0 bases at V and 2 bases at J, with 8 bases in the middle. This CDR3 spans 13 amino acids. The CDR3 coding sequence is TGTGCCTGGAGTGTGCGGGGTCCCTACGAGCAGTACTTC. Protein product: CAWSVRGPYEQYF.

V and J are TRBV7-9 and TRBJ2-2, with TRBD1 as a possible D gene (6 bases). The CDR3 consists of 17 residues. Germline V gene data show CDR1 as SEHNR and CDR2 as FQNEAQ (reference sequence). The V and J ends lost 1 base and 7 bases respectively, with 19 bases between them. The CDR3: CASSLVALGARGGELFF. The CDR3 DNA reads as TGTGCCAGCAGCTTAGTTGCTCTCGGGGCCAGGGGCGGGGAGCTGTTTTTT.

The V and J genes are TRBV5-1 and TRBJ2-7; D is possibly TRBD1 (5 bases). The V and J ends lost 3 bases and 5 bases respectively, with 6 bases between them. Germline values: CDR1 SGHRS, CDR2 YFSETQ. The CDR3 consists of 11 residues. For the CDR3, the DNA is TGCGCCAGCAGCTGGGGCAACGAGCAGTACTTC. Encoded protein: CASSWGNEQYF.